Here is one T cell receptor beta chain with its context. This clonotype was seen a few times. Which antigen it targets is not known. Base qualities are not provided; no much larger clone lies one nucleotide away. From the second PCR step on, the TCR alpha and beta chain libraries were amplified in separate reactions. CMV status of each donor was established by measuring IFNgamma production from CD4+ T cells after fresh PBMCs were stimulated overnight with CMV viral lysate. CD4 T cells were positively selected using Miltenyi beads, after which CD8 T cells were positively selected from the CD4-negative fraction. After staining for CD3, CD4, CD8, CD45RA, CD27 and a live/dead dye, cells were sorted on a BD Aria II into four subsets based on CD45RA and CD27. Blood came from a few healthy volunteers, each fractionated into CD4 and CD8 T cells and then into four differentiation subsets. Approximately 120 ml of peripheral blood was taken from each donor, and PBMC were separated by density-gradient centrifugation on Ficoll-Paque PLUS. Sorted cells were lysed in RLT buffer, after which RNA was extracted using a Qiagen RNeasy kit and stored at -80 degrees C.

This entry belongs to a study of naive and memory T cell subsets (dated by TCRdb to the late 2010s). With regard to the full study: The study applied an open-source, UMI-based TCR alpha and beta sequencing pipeline to sorted naive and memory peripheral blood T cell subsets. Complete agreement was observed between the functional CMV T cell responses and the IgG serology results. RNA was DNase-treated and reverse transcribed with TCR constant-region primers, mostly using SuperScript III.

Libraries were constructed by UMI-ligation and nested PCR. To cover both TRBC1 and TRBC2, the beta constant-region primer consisted of an equimolar mix of two oligonucleotides. Four rounds of PCR were used to amplify ligated cDNA, with nested alpha and beta constant-region primers being used together with the SP2 primer. A single-stranded oligonucleotide containing the SP2 primer and a 12-nucleotide UMI was joined to the 3' end of the cDNA by T4 RNA ligase 1. The ligation reaction was kept at 16 degrees C for roughly 18-24 hours. PCR2 was usually performed as a SYBR Green qPCR and halted at a preset threshold so that over-amplification would not occur. Every purification after the first one was done using Agencourt AMPure XP magnetic beads. Library amounts were measured by Qubit and library quality was assessed on a TapeStation, where the main peak was expected at around 650 bp. Pooled libraries were sequenced on an Illumina MiSeq with v2 2x251 paired-end kits, typically giving about 0.85-2.3 million reads per sample. Libraries were pooled at about 3.7 nM per sample, and roughly 5-8% PhiX was added to improve cluster recognition. The paper's processing steps were these. FASTQ reads processed by Demultiplexor were assigned V and J genes by Decombinator through tag matching that tolerated a single base-pair mismatch. UMIs were used by Collapsinator to correct both sequencing errors and frequency errors arising from PCR heterogeneity. TCRs were translated and CDR3s were extracted from the conserved cysteine to the FGXG phenylalanine by CDR3Translator, with non-productive sequences being flagged. Gini, Shannon entropy and inverse Simpson indices were computed after subsampling the repertoires to the same number of UMI-defined TCRs. Clonotype abundance distributions were fitted to a power law by maximum likelihood within the linear range. On one naive CD8 sample, the pipeline and MIGEC gave similar UMI counts, unique TCR numbers and clonal distributions. In one analysis, naive TCRs also found in any memory subset of the same donor were removed from the naive repertoire. Repertoires were searched for 7,000 to 7,500 CMV-associated CDR3 sequences compiled from VDJdb and a published dataset. TCRdb's own reprocessing of the public reads used fastp at Q25 and MiXCR and kept productive beta chains. All rows with the same CDR3 protein become a single entry with the most common DNA and genes. The V and J calls and clone size come from TCRdb's table, not from the authors' own analysis. The sample table lists tens of thousands of distinct CDR3 sequences, roughly 9.3% of them with a count of one. Around 1.3% of the sample comes from the top ten.

The CDR3 runs 14 amino acids, cysteine and phenylalanine included. The read is trimmed to its CDR3 DNA, 42 bases read in frame from base 1. The germline V gene (reference sequence) supplies CDR1 MNHNY and CDR2 SVGAGI. The V and J ends are trimmed by 1 base and 1 base, leaving 7 bases between them. The paper's findings and limits, for the study overall: RNA-based TCR counts may be influenced by expression changes linked to T cell activation and differentiation. A clonotype was defined as a single alpha or beta chain sequence rather than as a paired alpha/beta receptor. A few larger clonotypes were found in naive repertoires, especially CD8, and these larger clonotypes were possibly memory cells re-expressing CD45RA. In both CD4 and CD8 cells, the Gini index increased while Shannon and inverse Simpson diversity decreased from naive through CM, EM and EMRA. TCR abundance followed a power law whose exponent differed between naive and memory subsets but was consistent across the three individuals. Following error correction, more than 85% of naive TCR sequences occurred only once, which made naive abundance distributions much steeper than those of memory subsets. The repertoire findings for the naive and memory subsets could not be validated, as no ground truth was available.

The chain joins TRBV6-6 to TRBJ2-5; no confident D gene assignment can be made. The TCR comes from a human donor in good health. Sequencing was done on a sample of naive CD8+ T cells from blood. The label giving this sample's cell subset or site can be read as: naive T cells, CD45RA high CD27+. In nucleotide form, the sequence is TGTGCCAGCAGTTACTTGGCATCCCAAGAGACCCAGTACTTC. Protein translation: CASSYLASQETQYF.